What follows are 20 T cell receptor beta chains derived from one specimen sequenced in a study of blood T cell repertoires in COVID-19. The protocol was immunoSEQ multiplex PCR, while the TCRdb copy is restricted to in-frame clones and leaves out a portion. The data hold about 50,000 clones, with 90% observed a single time. The sample taken for sequencing was peripheral blood. The source of these receptors is a middle-aged man with acute or convalescent COVID-19.

V usage is TRBV4-2 and J usage is TRBJ2-7, with 7 bases identical to TRBD2. Germline-derived CDR1 and CDR2 are LGHNA and YNFKEQ. The CDR3 covers 14 residues. V shed 3 bases and J 2 bases; nucleotides not matched to a gene: 4. The CDR3 DNA reads as TGTGCCAGCAGCCAGGGGGGGAGCACCTACGAGCAGTACTTC. It translates to CASSQGGSTYEQYF.

The chain is built from TRBV3-1 (or the pseudogene TRBV3-2) and TRBJ1-2; D is unclear. Trimming removed 2 bases from V and 2 bases from J, with 12 bases in between. This CDR3 is 15 amino acids long. The germline V gene has CDR1 LGHDT and CDR2 YNNKEL (reference sequence). CDR3 sequence (DNA): TGTGCCAGCAGCCAATCAGGTTTACTCAACTATGGCTACACCTTC. Encoded protein: CASSQSGLLNYGYTF.

The rearrangement uses TRBV30 and TRBJ1-4; D not resolved. Trimming took off 6 bases at V and 5 bases at J, with 13 bases between the two ends. CDR3 length: 13 residues. The V gene's germline CDR1 is GTSNPN and CDR2 SVGIG (reference sequence). The CDR3 DNA follows: TGTGCCTGCCTGGAGACCTCGAATGAAAAACTGTTTTTT. Translation: CACLETSNEKLFF.

This clone was counted a single time. This chain uses TRBV29-1 with TRBJ2-5; possibly TRBD2 for D (5 bases). This CDR3 region has 14 residues. CDR1 is SQVTM and CDR2 is ANQGSEA in the germline V gene. Trimming pared 6 bases from V and 7 bases from J, leaving 21 bases between. The CDR3 DNA is TGCAGCGTCCTCTTTGAACAGAACCGGGGGACCCAGTACTTC. Protein product: CSVLFEQNRGTQYF.

This clone was counted once. The rearrangement links TRBV7-3 to TRBJ2-1; D uncertain. Deletions cut 2 bases from V and 5 bases from J, with 7 bases between. CDR1 is SGHTA and CDR2 is FQGTGA in the germline V gene. CDR3 length: 13 residues. The CDR3 nucleotides read TGTGCCAGCAGCTTAGGGCCCGACAATGAGCAGTTCTTC. It translates to CASSLGPDNEQFF.

The chain employs TRBV10-3 and TRBJ1-5, with 8 bases matching TRBD1. J gave up 1 base and V 6 bases, and 8 bases lay outside the gene matches. The CDR3 totals 16 residues. Germline-derived CDR1 and CDR2 are ENHRY and SYGVKD. CDR3 loop: CAIRRTGFGSNQPQHF. CDR3 sequence (DNA): TGTGCCATCAGGCGGACAGGGTTTGGAAGCAATCAGCCCCAGCATTTT.

This chain connects TRBV2 to TRBJ1-2; the match to TRBD1 covers 7 bases. The CDR3 consists of 13 residues. With V trimmed by 5 bases and J by 7 bases, 7 bases remained unmatched. The germline V gene encodes CDR1 SNHLY and CDR2 FYNNEI. The CDR3 protein is CASSPRQGSGYTF. CDR3 DNA: TGTGCCAGCAGTCCCAGACAGGGTAGTGGCTACACCTTC.

The chain links TRBV21-1 to TRBJ2-1; the table's D call of TRBD1 was not tested on the DNA. TRBV21-1 is labeled a pseudogene. The CDR3 has 16 residues. CDR3 region: CASSCGDRSTYNEQFF. The CDR3 nucleotides read TGTGCCAGCAGCTGCGGGGACAGGTCGACCTACAATGAGCAGTTCTTC.

The rearrangement uses TRBV4-2 and TRBJ2-7; the D is unclear. The CDR3 contains 16 residues. CDR1 and CDR2 (germline): LGHNA, YNFKEQ. V was clipped by 4 bases and J by 4 bases, with 20 bases between them. The DNA of the CDR3 is TGTGCCAGCAGCCCATCGGAGACGTCCCCCTTTTACGAGCAGTACTTC. Translation gives CASSPSETSPFYEQYF.

This sequence joins TRBV19 and TRBJ1-5; D not certain. Looked up from germline, CDR1 is LNHDA and CDR2 is SQIVND (reference sequence). Trimming cost V 2 bases and J 4 bases, with 12 bases left between them. The CDR3 is 15 residues long. The CDR3, as DNA: TGTGCCAGTAGTATAAAGGCTAACGGGAATCAGCCCCAGCATTTT. Its protein product is CASSIKANGNQPQHF. Looking up the rest from reference TRBV19 and TRBJ1-5 gives the full variable domain: DGGITQSPKYLFRKEGQNVTLSCEQNLNHDAMYWYRQDPGQGLRLIYYSQIVNDFQKGDIAEGYSVSREKKESFPLTVTSAQKNPTAFYLCASSIKANGNQPQHFGDGTRLSIL.

The chain employs TRBV19 and TRBJ2-7; 9 nucleotides agree with TRBD2. Unmatched junction bases numbered 6, after V lost 5 bases and J lost 1 base. The germline V gene has CDR1 LNHDA and CDR2 SQIVND (reference sequence). The CDR3 contains 15 residues. CDR3 DNA: TGTGCCAGTAGTCTCAGGGCGGGAGGGTCCTACGAGCAGTACTTC. Amino acids: CASSLRAGGSYEQYF.

The chain has TRBV24-1 and TRBJ1-1; D gene ambiguous. CDR3 length: 13 residues. Deletions cut 4 bases from V and 0 bases from J, with 5 bases between. CDR1 and CDR2 (germline): KGHDR, SFDVKD. CDR3 in amino acids: CATSDSVNTEAFF. The CDR3, as DNA: TGTGCCACCAGTGACAGTGTGAACACTGAAGCTTTCTTT.

The V gene is TRBV19, the J gene TRBJ1-5; TRBD1 aligns across 11 bases. This CDR3 has 14 amino acids. Unmatched junction bases numbered 4, after V lost 5 bases and J lost 7 bases. Germline V gene sequence: CDR1 LNHDA, CDR2 SQIVND (reference sequence). As DNA, the CDR3 is TGTGCCAGTAGTGTCCGGGACAGGGGGCAGCCCCAGCATTTT. Protein sequence: CASSVRDRGQPQHF.

The J gene is TRBJ2-7, the V gene TRBV5-4; 11 positions agree with TRBD2. Germline V gene data show CDR1 as SGHNT and CDR2 as YYREEE (reference sequence). J gave up 1 base and V 3 bases, and 6 bases lay outside the gene matches. The CDR3 spans 16 residues. The CDR3 protein is CASSSDRLAGSYEQYF. The CDR3 DNA sequence: TGTGCCAGCAGCTCGGACCGACTAGCGGGGTCCTACGAGCAGTACTTC.

The rearrangement joins TRBV9 to TRBJ1-1; D unclear. The V gene's germline CDR1 is SGDLS and CDR2 YYNGEE. This CDR3 is 14 amino acids long. Deletions cut 0 bases from V and 1 base from J, with 7 bases between. This CDR3 is CASSVEAGNTEAFF. DNA of the CDR3: TGTGCCAGCAGCGTAGAAGCAGGGAACACTGAAGCTTTCTTT.

The CDR3 reads CASSKALRVMNTEAFF. The CDR3 bases are TGTGCCAGCAGCAAAGCGCTGAGGGTTATGAACACTGAAGCTTTCTTT. J is TRBJ1-1 and V is TRBV21-1. TRBV21-1 is labeled a pseudogene. This CDR3 has 16 amino acids.

This chain connects TRBV20-1 to TRBJ2-5, with no clear D. CDR1 is DFQATT and CDR2 is SNEGSKA in the germline V gene (reference sequence). V was pared by 7 bases and J by 3 bases, with 6 bases between. The CDR3 loop spans 10 amino acids. In DNA form, the CDR3 reads TGCAGTGTAAATGAAGAGACCCAGTACTTC. Translated: CSVNEETQYF.

V usage is TRBV3-1 (or the pseudogene TRBV3-2) and J usage is TRBJ1-5; D perhaps matches TRBD1 (5 bases). V gave up 2 bases and J gave up 1 base, with 15 bases separating them. The germline V gene encodes CDR1 LGHDT and CDR2 YNNKEL (reference sequence). The CDR3 consists of 17 residues. The CDR3 spells CASSQCTGVGSNQPQHF. CDR3 DNA: TGTGCCAGCAGCCAATGTACAGGCGTCGGGAGCAATCAGCCCCAGCATTTT.

As DNA, the CDR3 is TGTGCCAGCAGCTTAGGTACTAGCGGGAGGTCCCAAGAGACCCAGTACTTC. It encodes CASSLGTSGRSQETQYF. The V call is TRBV7-6, the J call TRBJ2-5; 12 bases agree with TRBD2. Germline CDR1 and CDR2: SGHVS and FNYEAQ. This CDR3 has 17 amino acids. The junction had 4 bases not matched to a gene; V was cut back by 1 base and J by 1 base.

The table lists this clone with a count of one. The CDR3 spells CASSEGSTSTDTQYF. The DNA for the CDR3 is TGCGCCAGCAGTGAGGGTTCCACTAGCACAGATACGCAGTATTTT. This chain joins TRBV10-2 and TRBJ2-3; D gene uncertain. The CDR3 extends over 15 amino acids. Trimming shortened V by 2 bases and J by 0 bases, and 9 bases separated the two germline ends. The germline V gene has CDR1 WSHSY and CDR2 SAAADI.